The T cell receptor beta chain under discussion was sequenced for a study of cytomegalovirus exposure and HLA in healthy donors. The study ran its PCR with 60 Vbeta and 13 Jbeta primers. Only in-frame clones appear in the TCRdb table, and some are missing; sequencing was by immunoSEQ multiplex PCR. The sample lists about 160,000 clones; about 81% were seen once. Germline assignment: CDR1 SEHNR and CDR2 FQNEAQ (reference sequence). The V gene lost 5 bases and the J gene lost 8 bases, with 12 bases spanning the gap. The CDR3 contains 12 residues. Sequencing input: PBMCs. The chain recombines TRBV7-9 with TRBJ1-1; D is possibly TRBD1 (6 bases). This sequence originates from a woman aged 45 to 65 in good health and CMV-seropositive. CDR3 sequence: CASSKQGAEAFF. The CDR3 DNA reads TGTGCCAGCAGCAAACAGGGAGCCGAAGCTTTCTTT.